The clone carrying this T cell receptor beta chain was seen ten or more times. The sample comes from a study of T-cell reconstitution after alpha-beta-depleted transplantation in children. The library targeted TCRbeta and was prepared with unique molecular identifiers. MiXCR, applied by TCRdb to the PCR reads, yields one record per CDR3 protein. This repertoire shows fewer than 550,000 distinct CDR3 sequences, 11% found once; its top ten account for around 13%. V gave up 6 bases and J gave up 0 bases; unmatched junction bases: 12. Germline CDR1 SGHDT, CDR2 YYEEEE. The CDR3 covers 17 residues. The sample was PBMCs, mostly from graft donor cells, taken 180 days after TCRalphabeta/CD19-depleted stem cell transplant. This sequence joins TRBV5-6 and TRBJ2-1, with 7 bases fitting TRBD2. The TCR originated in a female patient between 2 and 15 years old who had a stem cell transplant for aplastic anemia, so the T cells may come from the graft donor. The CDR3 region has the DNA TGTGCCAGCACGCTCGTAGGGGAGGGGAACTCCTACAATGAGCAGTTCTTC. Translated, it gives CASTLVGEGNSYNEQFF.